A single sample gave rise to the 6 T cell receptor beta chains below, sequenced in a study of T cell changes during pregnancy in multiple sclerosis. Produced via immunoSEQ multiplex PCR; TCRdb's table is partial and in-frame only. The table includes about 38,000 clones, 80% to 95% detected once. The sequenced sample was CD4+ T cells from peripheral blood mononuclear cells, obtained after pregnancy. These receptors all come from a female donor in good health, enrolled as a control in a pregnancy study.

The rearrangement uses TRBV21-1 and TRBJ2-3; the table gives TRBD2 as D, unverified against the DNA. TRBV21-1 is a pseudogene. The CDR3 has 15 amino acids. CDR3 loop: CASSKREDSTDTQYF. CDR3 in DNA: TGTGCCAGCAGCAAGAGGGAGGATAGCACAGATACGCAGTATTTT.

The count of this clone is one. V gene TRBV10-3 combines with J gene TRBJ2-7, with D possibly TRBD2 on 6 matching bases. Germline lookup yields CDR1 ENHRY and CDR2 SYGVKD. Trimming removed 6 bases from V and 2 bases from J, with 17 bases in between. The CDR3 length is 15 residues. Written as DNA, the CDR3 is TGTGCCATCAGCAAGGACGCGGGGCATCCCTACGAGCAGTACTTC. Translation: CAISKDAGHPYEQYF.

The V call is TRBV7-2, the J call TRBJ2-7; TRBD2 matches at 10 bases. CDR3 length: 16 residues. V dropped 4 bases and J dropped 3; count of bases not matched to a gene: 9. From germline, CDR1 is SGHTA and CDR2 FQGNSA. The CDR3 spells CASSSGPLAGDYEQYF. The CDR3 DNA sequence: TGTGCCAGCAGCTCCGGACCGCTAGCGGGGGACTACGAGCAGTACTTC.

CDR3 sequence reads: CASSPSSGNTIYF. CDR3 DNA sequence: TGTGCCAGCTCACCGAGCTCTGGAAACACCATATATTTT. The chain joins TRBV18 to TRBJ1-3; the D is unclear. Germline V gene data show CDR1 as KGHSH and CDR2 as LQKENI. The CDR3 has 13 amino acids. V dropped 3 bases and J dropped 0 bases, with 3 bases sitting between them.

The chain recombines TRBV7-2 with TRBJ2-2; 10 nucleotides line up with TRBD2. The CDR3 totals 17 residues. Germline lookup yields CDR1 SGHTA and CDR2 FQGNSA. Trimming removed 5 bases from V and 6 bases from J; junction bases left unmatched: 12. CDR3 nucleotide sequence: TGTGCCAGCAGCCTATCGGCTAGCGGGAGAGTTGCCGGGGAGCTGTTTTTT. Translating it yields CASSLSASGRVAGELFF.

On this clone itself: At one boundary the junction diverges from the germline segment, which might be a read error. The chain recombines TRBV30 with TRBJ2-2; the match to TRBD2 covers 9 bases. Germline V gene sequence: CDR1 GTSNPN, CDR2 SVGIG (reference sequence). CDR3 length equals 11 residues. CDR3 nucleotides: TGTGCCTGTAAAGAAGCGGGGGGGCTGTTTTTT. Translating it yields CACKEAGGLFF.